Shown below are 32 T cell receptor beta chains from a single sample sequenced in a study of radiotherapy plus CTLA-4 blockade in lung cancer (dated 2018 in TCRdb). The library was generated by the immunoSEQ multiplex PCR assay. The source is immuneACCESS, and TCRdb retained only in-frame sequences with V and J called. Part of the clones is not carried over; for the studies checked, unresolved V genes explain less than half of this, and the remainder is unexplained. The sample has under 65,000 clones on record, about 85% of them singletons. Over 6.5% of the sample lies in the top ten. Sequences were derived from peripheral blood, sampled from a patient treated with radiotherapy plus ipilimumab. Receptor source: a human donor with non-small cell lung cancer who had a complete response to radiotherapy plus ipilimumab.

The chain has TRBV7-2 and TRBJ1-2, with TRBD1 identical over 10 bases. The V segment lost 3 bases and the J segment 2 bases; nucleotides outside the gene matches: 6. This CDR3 region has 16 residues. Germline V gene lookup returns CDR1 SGHTA and CDR2 FQGNSA. CDR3 region: CASSFDPGQGNYGYTF. The CDR3, as DNA: TGTGCCAGCAGCTTTGACCCGGGACAGGGGAACTATGGCTACACCTTC.

J is TRBJ2-7 and V is TRBV11-3; the match to TRBD1 covers 7 bases. The CDR3 is 15 residues long. V gave up 5 bases and J gave up 0 bases; unmatched junction bases: 7. The germline CDR1 and CDR2 sequences are SGHNT and YENEEA. The CDR3 loop is CASSLGQQSSYEQYF. The CDR3 nucleotides read TGTGCCAGCAGCCTGGGACAGCAGAGCTCCTACGAGCAGTACTTC.

The chain links TRBV6-5 to TRBJ1-2; 7 bases line up with TRBD1. Trimming cost V 5 bases and J 7 bases; bases outside gene matches: 7. This CDR3 is 13 amino acids long. Germline V gives CDR1 MNHEY, CDR2 SVGAGI. Written as DNA, the CDR3 is TGTGCCAGCAGTCAGGCAGGGGGGTTTGGCTACACCTTC. Protein: CASSQAGGFGYTF.

The J gene is TRBJ1-1, the V gene TRBV29-1; D is ambiguous. The V gene's germline CDR1 is SQVTM and CDR2 ANQGSEA. V lost 7 bases to trimming and J lost 3 bases, with 9 bases between them. The CDR3 loop spans 11 amino acids. CDR3 amino acids: CSDSRDTEAFF. DNA for the CDR3: TGCAGCGACTCGCGGGACACTGAAGCTTTCTTT.

This clone came up a few times. The chain joins TRBV19 to TRBJ1-3; D gene uncertain. CDR1 and CDR2 from the germline V gene are LNHDA and SQIVND (reference sequence). The V gene lost 5 bases and the J gene lost 0 bases, with 8 bases spanning the gap. The CDR3 is 14 residues long. The CDR3 bases are TGTGCCAGTAGTCCGGTCCTCTCTGGAAACACCATATATTTT. This codes for CASSPVLSGNTIYF.

The chain recombines TRBV29-1 with TRBJ1-2, with 10 bases matching TRBD1. Germline trimming cut 6 bases from V and 7 bases from J; bases unmatched to any gene: 14. Per the germline V gene, CDR1 is SQVTM and CDR2 is ANQGSEA. The CDR3 contains 15 residues. CDR3 sequence reads: CSVSGQGFSVGGYTF. In DNA, the CDR3 is TGCAGCGTATCGGGACAGGGGTTTAGTGTTGGTGGCTACACCTTC.

CDR3 in DNA: TGTGCCAGCAGTGACTCGAAGTCGGAGGAATGGGGCACAGATACGCAGTATTTT. This gives the protein CASSDSKSEEWGTDTQYF. This chain links TRBV6-4 with TRBJ2-3; TRBD2 might be the D (5 bases). The CDR3 covers 18 residues. Germline assignment: CDR1 MRHNA and CDR2 SNTAGT. V gave up 0 bases and J gave up 1 base, with 17 bases separating them.

This clone occurred a few times. The chain recombines TRBV28 with TRBJ1-4; TRBD1 matches at 8 bases. The germline CDR1 and CDR2 sequences are MDHEN and SYDVKM. This CDR3 region has 14 residues. With V trimmed by 4 bases and J by 8 bases, 6 bases remained unmatched. The CDR3 loop is CASSSGGAGEKLFF. CDR3 sequence (DNA): TGTGCCAGCAGTTCAGGGGGCGCCGGGGAAAAACTGTTTTTT.

The chain is built from TRBV7-9 and TRBJ1-4; D is ambiguous. Germline V gene lookup returns CDR1 SEHNR and CDR2 FQNEAQ (reference sequence). The CDR3 has 15 residues. The V and J ends lost 5 bases and 8 bases respectively, with 18 bases between them. The CDR3 coding sequence is TGTGCCAGCAGCCCCCCCAGCCACGGAGGAGAAAAACTGTTTTTT. This gives the protein CASSPPSHGGEKLFF.

The chain uses TRBV7-9 and TRBJ2-2; TRBD1 aligns across 10 bases. V shed 7 bases and J 3 bases; nucleotides not matched to a gene: 5. CDR1 and CDR2 from the germline V gene are SEHNR and FQNEAQ (reference sequence). There are 15 residues in the CDR3. The CDR3 nucleotides read TGTGCCAGCACTGTTGGGACAGGGGACACCGGGGAGCTGTTTTTT. As protein: CASTVGTGDTGELFF.

The V and J genes are TRBV7-9 and TRBJ2-5; 12 nucleotides align to TRBD1. Germline assignment: CDR1 SEHNR and CDR2 FQNEAQ (reference sequence). CDR3 length equals 17 residues. V shed 5 bases, J shed 5 bases, and the junction held 12 bases outside the gene matches. The CDR3: CASSHSPGTGGWETQYF. CDR3 nucleotides: TGTGCCAGCAGCCACAGCCCCGGGACAGGGGGCTGGGAGACCCAGTACTTC. Looking up the rest from reference TRBV7-9 and TRBJ2-5 gives the full variable domain: DTGVSQNPRHKITKRGQNVTFRCDPISEHNRLYWYRQTLGQGPEFLTYFQNEAQLEKSRLLSDRFSAERPKGSFSTLEIQRTEQGDSAMYLCASSHSPGTGGWETQYFGPGTRLLVL.

This clone has a single count. The V and J genes are TRBV18 and TRBJ1-2; possibly TRBD1 for D (5 bases). The length of the CDR3 is 13 residues. Germline assignment: CDR1 KGHSH and CDR2 LQKENI. V lost 3 bases and J lost 8, with 13 bases in between. CDR3 coding DNA: TGTGCCAGCTCACCGCTGGAGGGACGGGGCTACACCTTC. Translated, it gives CASSPLEGRGYTF.

This chain uses TRBV5-5 with TRBJ1-5; a possible D gene is TRBD1 (6 bases). Germline V gene sequence: CDR1 SGHKS, CDR2 YYEKEE (reference sequence). V lost 0 bases, J lost 0 bases, and 13 bases lay in between. The CDR3 totals 17 residues. CDR3 loop: CASSLVQGGYSNQPQHF. CDR3 DNA sequence: TGTGCCAGCAGCTTGGTACAGGGTGGGTATAGCAATCAGCCCCAGCATTTT.

This chain uses TRBV7-2 with TRBJ2-5; the D is unclear. Germline V gives CDR1 SGHTA, CDR2 FQGNSA. The length of the CDR3 is 12 residues. The V end lost 6 bases, the J end lost 3 bases, and 8 bases lay between the germline ends. The CDR3 is CASRSFEETQYF. CDR3 sequence (DNA): TGTGCCAGCAGGTCCTTTGAAGAGACCCAGTACTTC.

The chain couples TRBV7-8 to TRBJ2-3; 8 bases are a match to TRBD1. The CDR3 extends over 15 amino acids. V trimming: 6 bases; J trimming: 0 bases; junction bases outside the gene matches: 5. Germline V gives CDR1 SGHVS, CDR2 FQNEAQ. CDR3 loop: CASRSGTGSTDTQYF. The DNA for the CDR3 is TGTGCCAGCAGGTCCGGGACAGGCAGCACAGATACGCAGTATTTT.

In nucleotides, the CDR3 is TGTGCCAGCAGGCTAGCGGGAGGAGCGTCCTACGAGCAGTACGTC. It is translated as CASRLAGGASYEQYV. V and J are TRBV6-6 and TRBJ2-7, with 11 nucleotides matching TRBD2. CDR1 and CDR2 from the germline V gene are MNHNY and SVGAGI (reference sequence). The CDR3 covers 15 residues. V shed 6 bases, J shed 1 base, and the junction held 5 bases outside the gene matches.

In the case of this clone: One end of the junction fails to match germline, which may point to a read error. Additional DNA sequences in this sample encode the identical CDR3. The chain links TRBV7-2 to TRBJ1-2, with 10 bases identical to TRBD1. The CDR3 is 15 amino acids. Per germline, CDR1 SGHTA and CDR2 FQGNSA. Written as DNA, the CDR3 is TGCGCCAGCAGCCCCGGACAGGGGGGAGCCTATGGCTACACCTTC. Translating gives CASSPGQGGAYGYTF. The full variable domain, its missing parts supplied by reference TRBV7-2 and TRBJ1-2, is GAGVSQSPSNKVTEKGKDVELRCDPISGHTALYWYRQSLGQGLEFLIYFQGNSAPDKSGLPSDRFSAERTGGSVSTLTIQRTQQEDSAVYLCASSPGQGGAYGYTFGSGTRLTVV.

The chain uses TRBV7-6 and TRBJ1-2, with D perhaps TRBD1 (6 bases). CDR1 and CDR2 (germline): SGHVS, FNYEAQ. Trimming shortened V by 4 bases and J by 3 bases, and 15 bases separated the two germline ends. CDR3 length: 15 amino acids. The CDR3 DNA follows: TGTGCCAGCAGCTCGGACAGCAAGGGATACTATGGCTACACCTTC. This sequence encodes CASSSDSKGYYGYTF.

The chain uses TRBV7-6 and TRBJ2-7; D may be TRBD1 (5 bases). Trimming removed 6 bases at V and 7 bases at J, with 16 bases between. The CDR3 runs 13 residues. Germline CDR1 and CDR2: SGHVS and FNYEAQ. The CDR3 spells CASSLTQGEEQYF. The CDR3 DNA follows: TGTGCCAGCAGTTTAACTCAGGGTGAGGAGCAGTACTTC.

V and J are TRBV9 and TRBJ2-7, with TRBD2 matching over 8 bases. The CDR3 spans 14 residues. The V gene's germline CDR1 is SGDLS and CDR2 YYNGEE. Trimming cost V 0 bases and J 6 bases; bases outside gene matches: 5. This chain's CDR3 is CASSVVGGGGEQYF. The CDR3 nucleotides read TGTGCCAGCAGCGTAGTCGGGGGGGGAGGCGAGCAGTACTTC.

The CDR3, as DNA: TGCGCCAGCAGCTTGGAACAGGGCACAGATACGCAGTATTTT. Translated, it gives CASSLEQGTDTQYF. This chain joins TRBV5-1 and TRBJ2-3, with D perhaps TRBD1 (5 bases). There are 14 residues in the CDR3. Trimming shortened V by 0 bases and J by 1 base, and 6 bases separated the two germline ends. From germline, CDR1 is SGHRS and CDR2 YFSETQ.

This rearrangement joins TRBV30 to TRBJ1-4; 7 bases match TRBD1. Trimming at V came to 0 bases and at J to 8 bases, leaving 3 bases not matched to a gene. The germline CDR1 and CDR2 sequences are GTSNPN and SVGIG (reference sequence). This CDR3 region has 13 residues. CDR3 bases: TGTGCCTGGAGTGTCGGACAGGCGGAAAAACTGTTTTTT. Translating gives CAWSVGQAEKLFF.

This clone was picked up a small number of times. V gene TRBV5-1 combines with J gene TRBJ1-3; TRBD1 might be the D (5 bases). The CDR3 has 14 residues. The germline V and J ends were trimmed by 4 bases and 7 bases, with 15 bases remaining between them. CDR1 and CDR2 from the germline V gene are SGHRS and YFSETQ. This CDR3 reads CASSPTETQNTIYF. The CDR3 DNA is TGCGCCAGCAGCCCGACAGAAACCCAGAACACCATATATTTT. The complete variable domain, with remaining parts taken from reference TRBV5-1 and TRBJ1-3, reads KAGVTQTPRYLIKTRGQQVTLSCSPISGHRSVSWYQQTPGQGLQFLFEYFSETQRNKGNFPGRFSGRQFSNSRSEMNVSTLELGDSALYLCASSPTETQNTIYFGEGSWLTVV.

This chain joins TRBV4-1 and TRBJ1-4; 7 bases fit TRBD1. J was trimmed by 11 bases and V by 3 bases; bases with no gene match: 18. Germline V gene data show CDR1 as MGHRA and CDR2 as YSYEKL. The CDR3 consists of 17 residues. This CDR3 is CASSHPQDREEGGKLFF. The CDR3 nucleotides read TGCGCCAGCAGCCATCCCCAAGACAGGGAGGAAGGAGGGAAACTGTTTTTT.

The CDR3 region is CASSLDGGGRREYV. The CDR3 DNA reads TGTGCCAGCAGCCTCGACGGGGGCGGGAGGCGTGAGTACGTC. The chain carries TRBV11-3 and TRBJ2-7; TRBD2 matches at 8 bases. Per germline, CDR1 SGHNT and CDR2 YENEEA. Trimming at V came to 5 bases and at J to 11 bases, leaving 14 bases not matched to a gene. This CDR3 has 14 residues.

The gene calls are TRBV7-9 and TRBJ1-6; D unclear. The CDR3 runs to 11 residues. Germline CDR1 reads SEHNR; CDR2 reads FQNEAQ (reference sequence). V lost 3 bases to trimming and J lost 13 bases, with 7 bases between them. Written as DNA, the CDR3 is TGTGCCAGCAGCTTGACGGGTCCCCTCCACTTT. Translated, it gives CASSLTGPLHF. Full variable domain (outside the CDR3, taken from reference TRBV7-9 and TRBJ1-6): DTGVSQNPRHKITKRGQNVTFRCDPISEHNRLYWYRQTLGQGPEFLTYFQNEAQLEKSRLLSDRFSAERPKGSFSTLEIQRTEQGDSAMYLCASSLTGPLHFGNGTRLTVT.

The gene calls are TRBV6-1 and TRBJ2-1, with 9 bases identical to TRBD1. Per germline, CDR1 MNHNS and CDR2 SASEGT. The CDR3 extends over 15 amino acids. Trimming cost V 5 bases and J 8 bases; bases outside gene matches: 10. This CDR3 reads CASSPRQGGRYEQFF. DNA of the CDR3: TGTGCCAGCAGTCCTCGACAGGGGGGCCGATATGAGCAGTTCTTC.

The J gene is TRBJ2-1, the V gene TRBV5-6; 9 nucleotides align to TRBD2. This CDR3 contains 17 residues. CDR1 SGHDT and CDR2 YYEEEE come from the germline V gene. J lost 9 bases, V lost 3 bases, and 16 bases had no gene match. CDR3 in amino acids: CASSSRFAGLAVTEQFF. CDR3 DNA: TGTGCCAGCAGCTCCCGATTCGCGGGACTAGCTGTAACTGAGCAGTTCTTC. The variable domain in full, with the rest retrieved from reference TRBV5-6 and TRBJ2-1, is DAGVTQSPTHLIKTRGQQVTLRCSPKSGHDTVSWYQQALGQGPQFIFQYYEEEERQRGNFPDRFSGHQFPNYSSELNVNALLLGDSALYLCASSSRFAGLAVTEQFFGPGTRLTVL.

The chain is built from TRBV7-9 and TRBJ1-1; 9 nucleotides match TRBD1. The germline V gene encodes CDR1 SEHNR and CDR2 FQNEAQ (reference sequence). The CDR3 sequence is 16 residues long. V trimming: 5 bases; J trimming: 5 bases; junction bases outside the gene matches: 12. The CDR3 protein is CASSKTTTGGGTEAFF. The CDR3 nucleotides read TGTGCCAGCAGCAAAACGACGACAGGGGGAGGGACTGAAGCTTTCTTT.

This chain joins TRBV18 and TRBJ2-1, with D perhaps matching TRBD2 (5 bases). CDR1 is KGHSH and CDR2 is LQKENI in the germline V gene. The CDR3 covers 14 residues. V dropped 5 bases and J dropped 5 bases, with 13 bases sitting between them. CDR3 nucleotide sequence: TGTGCCAGCTCAGTTCCGGGATCAGACAATGAGCAGTTCTTC. This gives the protein CASSVPGSDNEQFF.

This clone is medium-sized (0.01 to 0.1%). V and J are TRBV10-3 and TRBJ2-7, with D possibly matching TRBD1 (5 bases). The germline CDR1 and CDR2 sequences are ENHRY and SYGVKD. The CDR3 is 13 residues long. Trimming removed 6 bases at V and 1 base at J, with 10 bases between. CDR3 in amino acids: CAIREGASYEQYF. The CDR3 DNA is TGTGCCATCAGGGAAGGGGCATCCTACGAGCAGTACTTC.

This clone showed up just a few times. The rearrangement uses TRBV5-1 and TRBJ1-1, with D unclear. Germline V gene lookup returns CDR1 SGHRS and CDR2 YFSETQ. V was cut by 5 bases and J by 4 bases, with 15 bases left in between. The CDR3 consists of 14 residues. Here the CDR3 DNA reads TGCGCCAGCAGTCTCGATCTGAGGAGCACTGAAGCTTTCTTT. Amino acid sequence: CASSLDLRSTEAFF.